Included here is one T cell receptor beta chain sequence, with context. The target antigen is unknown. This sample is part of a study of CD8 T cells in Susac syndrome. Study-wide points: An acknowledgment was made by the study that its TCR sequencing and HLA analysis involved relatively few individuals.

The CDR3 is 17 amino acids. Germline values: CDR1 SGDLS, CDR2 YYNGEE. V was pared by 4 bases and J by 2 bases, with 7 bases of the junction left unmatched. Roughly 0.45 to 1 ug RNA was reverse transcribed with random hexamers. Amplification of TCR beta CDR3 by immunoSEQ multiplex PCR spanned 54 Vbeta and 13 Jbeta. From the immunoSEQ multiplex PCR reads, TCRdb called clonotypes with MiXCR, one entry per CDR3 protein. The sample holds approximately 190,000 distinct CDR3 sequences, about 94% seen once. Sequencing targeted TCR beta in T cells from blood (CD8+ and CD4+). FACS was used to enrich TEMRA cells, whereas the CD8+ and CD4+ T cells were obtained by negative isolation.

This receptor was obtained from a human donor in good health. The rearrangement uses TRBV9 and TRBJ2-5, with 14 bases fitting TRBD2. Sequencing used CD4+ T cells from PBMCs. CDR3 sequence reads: CASSLGTSGGPQETQYF. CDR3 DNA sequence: TGTGCCAGCAGCTTAGGGACTAGCGGGGGTCCACAAGAGACCCAGTACTTC.